The subject of this entry is one T cell receptor beta chain. Its target is unknown. This CDR3 has 16 amino acids. Losses at the gene ends were 2 bases for V and 2 bases for J; bases not matched to a gene: 8. Germline V gene data show CDR1 as SGDLS and CDR2 as YYNGEE. This entry is derived from a study of PD-1 blockade in classical Hodgkin lymphoma. Study-level findings and limits: Repertoire differences lack defined causes, possibly disease activity or prior therapy. Diminished baseline TCR diversity has been reported in newly diagnosed patients relative to healthy donors.

Assay used: immunoSEQ multiplex PCR; TCRdb lists only in-frame clones, some missing. The data contain 15,000 to 20,000 clones, about 85% of them singletons. Specified time point: newly diagnosed, previously untreated cHL patient sample. This sequence was found in a human donor with classical Hodgkin lymphoma. The sample was peripheral blood mononuclear cells (PBMCs). This chain links TRBV9 with TRBJ2-3, with 7 bases that match TRBD2. This CDR3 is CASSVVWGGPTDTQYF. CDR3 in DNA: TGTGCCAGCAGCGTCGTGTGGGGGGGACCCACAGATACGCAGTATTTT. The full variable domain, in which reference TRBV9 and TRBJ2-3 provide the parts outside the CDR3, is DSGVTQTPKHLITATGQRVTLRCSPRSGDLSVYWYQQSLDQGLQFLIQYYNGEERAKGNILERFSAQQFPDLHSELNLSSLELGDSALYFCASSVVWGGPTDTQYFGPGTRLTVL.